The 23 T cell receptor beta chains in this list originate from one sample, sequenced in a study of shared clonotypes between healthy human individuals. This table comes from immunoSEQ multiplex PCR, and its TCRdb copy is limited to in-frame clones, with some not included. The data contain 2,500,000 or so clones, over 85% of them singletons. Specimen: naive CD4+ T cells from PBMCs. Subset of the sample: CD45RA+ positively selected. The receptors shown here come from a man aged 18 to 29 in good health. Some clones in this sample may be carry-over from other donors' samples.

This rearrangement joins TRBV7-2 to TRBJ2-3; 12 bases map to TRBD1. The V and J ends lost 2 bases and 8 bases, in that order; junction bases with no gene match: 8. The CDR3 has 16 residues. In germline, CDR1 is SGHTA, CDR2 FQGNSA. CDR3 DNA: TGTGCCAGCAGCTTAATGGGACAGGGGGCCAAGGGTACGCAGTATTTT. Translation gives CASSLMGQGAKGTQYF. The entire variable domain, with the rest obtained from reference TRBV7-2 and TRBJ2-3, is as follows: GAGVSQSPSNKVTEKGKDVELRCDPISGHTALYWYRQSLGQGLEFLIYFQGNSAPDKSGLPSDRFSAERTGGSVSTLTIQRTQQEDSAVYLCASSLMGQGAKGTQYFGPGTRLTVL.

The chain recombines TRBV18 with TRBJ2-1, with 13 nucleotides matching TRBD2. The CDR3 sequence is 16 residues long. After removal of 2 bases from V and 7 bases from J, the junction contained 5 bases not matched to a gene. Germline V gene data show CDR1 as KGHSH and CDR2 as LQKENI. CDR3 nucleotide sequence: TGTGCCAGCTCACCAAATAGACTAGCGGGAGGTAATGAGCAGTTCTTC. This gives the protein CASSPNRLAGGNEQFF.

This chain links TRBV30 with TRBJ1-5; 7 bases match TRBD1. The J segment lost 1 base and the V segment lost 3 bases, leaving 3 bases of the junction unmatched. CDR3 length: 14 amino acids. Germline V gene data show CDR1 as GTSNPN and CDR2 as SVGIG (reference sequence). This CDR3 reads CAWSSTGSNQPQHF. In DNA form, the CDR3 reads TGTGCCTGGAGCTCGACAGGGAGCAATCAGCCCCAGCATTTT. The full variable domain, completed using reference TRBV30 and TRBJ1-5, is SQTIHQWPATLVQPVGSPLSLECTVEGTSNPNLYWYRQAAGRGLQLLFYSVGIGQISSEVPQNLSASRPQDRQFILSSKKLLLSDSGFYLCAWSSTGSNQPQHFGDGTRLSIL.

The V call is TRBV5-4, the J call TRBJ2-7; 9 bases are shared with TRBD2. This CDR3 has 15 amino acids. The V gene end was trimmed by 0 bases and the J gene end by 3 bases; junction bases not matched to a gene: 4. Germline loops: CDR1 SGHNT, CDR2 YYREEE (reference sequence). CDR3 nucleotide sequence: TGTGCCAGCAGCTTGGGGACTAGCGTGGACTACGAGCAGTACTTC. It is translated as CASSLGTSVDYEQYF.

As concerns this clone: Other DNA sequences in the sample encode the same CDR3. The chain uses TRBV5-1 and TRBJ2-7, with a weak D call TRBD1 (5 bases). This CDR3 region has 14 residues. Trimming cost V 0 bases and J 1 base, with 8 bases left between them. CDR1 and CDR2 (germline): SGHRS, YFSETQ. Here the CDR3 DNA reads TGCGCCAGCAGCTTGGTCCAGGGATCCTACGAGCAGTACTTC. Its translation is CASSLVQGSYEQYF.

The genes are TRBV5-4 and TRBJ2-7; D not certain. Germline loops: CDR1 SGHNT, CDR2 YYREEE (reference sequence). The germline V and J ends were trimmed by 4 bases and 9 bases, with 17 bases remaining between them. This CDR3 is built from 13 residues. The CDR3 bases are TGTGCCAGCAGCCATTACGCAGAAAGAGGGCAGTACTTC. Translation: CASSHYAERGQYF.

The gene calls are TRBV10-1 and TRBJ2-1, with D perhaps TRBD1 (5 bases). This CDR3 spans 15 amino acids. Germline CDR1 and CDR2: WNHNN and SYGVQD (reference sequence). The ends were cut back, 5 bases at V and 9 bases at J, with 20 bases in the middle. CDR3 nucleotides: TGCGCCAGCAGTCGGCCGGGCCAGGGAATCGTTGAGCAGTTCTTC. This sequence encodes CASSRPGQGIVEQFF.

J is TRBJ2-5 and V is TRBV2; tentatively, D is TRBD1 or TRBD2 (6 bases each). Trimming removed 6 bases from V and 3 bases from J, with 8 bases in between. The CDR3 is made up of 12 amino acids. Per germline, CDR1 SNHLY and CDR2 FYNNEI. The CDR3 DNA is TGTGCCAGCAGGAGGGGGGAAGAGACCCAGTACTTC. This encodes CASRRGEETQYF.

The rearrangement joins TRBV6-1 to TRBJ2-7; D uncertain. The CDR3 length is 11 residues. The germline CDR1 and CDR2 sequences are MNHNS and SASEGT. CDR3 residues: CATSIGYEQYF. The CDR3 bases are TGTGCAACCTCGATCGGCTACGAGCAGTACTTC.

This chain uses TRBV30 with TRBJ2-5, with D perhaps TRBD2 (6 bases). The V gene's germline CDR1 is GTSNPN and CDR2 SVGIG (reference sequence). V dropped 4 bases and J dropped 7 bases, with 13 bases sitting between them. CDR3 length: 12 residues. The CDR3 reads CAWKRGALTQYF. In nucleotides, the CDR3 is TGTGCCTGGAAACGCGGGGCCTTGACCCAGTACTTC.

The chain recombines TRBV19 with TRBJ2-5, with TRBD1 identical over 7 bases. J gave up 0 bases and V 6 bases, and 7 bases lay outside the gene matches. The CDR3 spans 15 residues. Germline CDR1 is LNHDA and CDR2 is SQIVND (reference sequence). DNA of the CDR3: TGTGCCAGTAGCGTTGGACAGGCCAACCAAGAGACCCAGTACTTC. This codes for CASSVGQANQETQYF.

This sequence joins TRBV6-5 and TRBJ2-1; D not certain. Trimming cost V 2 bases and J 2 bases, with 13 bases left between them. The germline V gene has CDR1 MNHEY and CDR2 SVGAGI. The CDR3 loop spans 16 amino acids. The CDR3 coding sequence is TGTGCCAGCAGTTACCGTCTGGGGATCCCCTACAATGAGCAGTTCTTC. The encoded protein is CASSYRLGIPYNEQFF.

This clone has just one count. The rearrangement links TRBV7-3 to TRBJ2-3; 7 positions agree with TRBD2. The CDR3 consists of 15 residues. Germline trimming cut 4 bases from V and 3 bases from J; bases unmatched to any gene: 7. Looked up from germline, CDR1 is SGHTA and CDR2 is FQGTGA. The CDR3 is CASSSSGGGTDTQYF. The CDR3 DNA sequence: TGTGCCAGCAGCTCCTCTGGGGGAGGGACAGATACGCAGTATTTT. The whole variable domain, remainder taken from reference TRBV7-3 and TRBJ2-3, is GAGVSQTPSNKVTEKGKYVELRCDPISGHTALYWYRQSLGQGPEFLIYFQGTGAADDSGLPNDRFFAVRPEGSVSTLKIQRTERGDSAVYLCASSSSGGGTDTQYFGPGTRLTVL.

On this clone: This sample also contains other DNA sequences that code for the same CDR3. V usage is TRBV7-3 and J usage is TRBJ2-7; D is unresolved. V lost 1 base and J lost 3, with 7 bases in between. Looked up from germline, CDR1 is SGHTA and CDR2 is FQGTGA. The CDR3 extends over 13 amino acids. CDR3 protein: CASSLSPLYEQYF. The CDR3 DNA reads TGTGCCAGCAGCTTAAGCCCTCTCTACGAGCAGTACTTC.

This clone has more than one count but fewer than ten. The CDR3, as DNA: TGTGCCAGCAGCCAAAGAGGGGGCCTCGCTGAAGCTTTCTTT. Protein sequence: CASSQRGGLAEAFF. This chain links TRBV7-9 with TRBJ1-1; 7 bases are shared with TRBD1. This CDR3 region has 14 residues. V dropped 5 bases and J dropped 6; count of bases not matched to a gene: 9. Germline values: CDR1 SEHNR, CDR2 FQNEAQ (reference sequence).

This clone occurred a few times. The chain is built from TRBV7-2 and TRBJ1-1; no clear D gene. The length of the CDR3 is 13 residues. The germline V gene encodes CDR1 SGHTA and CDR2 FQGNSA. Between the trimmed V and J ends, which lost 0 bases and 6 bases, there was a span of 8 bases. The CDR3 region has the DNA TGTGCCAGCAGCTTAGCATCCGAGTCTGAAGCTTTCTTT. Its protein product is CASSLASESEAFF. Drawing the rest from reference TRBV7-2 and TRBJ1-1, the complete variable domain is GAGVSQSPSNKVTEKGKDVELRCDPISGHTALYWYRQSLGQGLEFLIYFQGNSAPDKSGLPSDRFSAERTGGSVSTLTIQRTQQEDSAVYLCASSLASESEAFFGQGTRLTVV.

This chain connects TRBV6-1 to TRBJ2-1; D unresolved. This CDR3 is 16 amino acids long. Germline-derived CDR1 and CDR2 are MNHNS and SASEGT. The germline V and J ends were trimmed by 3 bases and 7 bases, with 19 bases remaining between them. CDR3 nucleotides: TGTGCCAGCAGTGACCCCAGCCGTCTTCTGGGGAATGAGCAGTTCTTC. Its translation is CASSDPSRLLGNEQFF.

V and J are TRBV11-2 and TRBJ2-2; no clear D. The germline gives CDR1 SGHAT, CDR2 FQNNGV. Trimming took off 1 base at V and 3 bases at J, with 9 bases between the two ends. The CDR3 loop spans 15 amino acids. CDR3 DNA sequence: TGTGCCAGCAGCTTAGGTCCCCTTTACACCGGGGAGCTGTTTTTT. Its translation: CASSLGPLYTGELFF.

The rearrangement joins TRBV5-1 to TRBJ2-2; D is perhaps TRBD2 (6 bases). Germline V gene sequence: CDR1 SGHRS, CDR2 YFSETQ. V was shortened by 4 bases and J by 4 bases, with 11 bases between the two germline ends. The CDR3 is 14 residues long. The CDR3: CASSERGITGELFF. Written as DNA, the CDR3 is TGCGCCAGCAGCGAACGGGGGATCACCGGGGAGCTGTTTTTT.

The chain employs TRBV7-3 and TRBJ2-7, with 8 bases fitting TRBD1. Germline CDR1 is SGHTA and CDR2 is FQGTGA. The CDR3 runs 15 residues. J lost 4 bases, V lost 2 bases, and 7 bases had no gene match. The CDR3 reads CASSLAPGQAYEQYF. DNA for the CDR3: TGTGCCAGCAGCTTAGCACCGGGACAGGCGTACGAGCAGTACTTC. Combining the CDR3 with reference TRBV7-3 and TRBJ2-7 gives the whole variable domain GAGVSQTPSNKVTEKGKYVELRCDPISGHTALYWYRQSLGQGPEFLIYFQGTGAADDSGLPNDRFFAVRPEGSVSTLKIQRTERGDSAVYLCASSLAPGQAYEQYFGPGTRLTVT.

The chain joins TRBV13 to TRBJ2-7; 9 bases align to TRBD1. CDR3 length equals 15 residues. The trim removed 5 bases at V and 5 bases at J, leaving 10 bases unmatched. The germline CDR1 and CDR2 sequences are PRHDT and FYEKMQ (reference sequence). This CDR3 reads CASSPAPTGGNEQYF. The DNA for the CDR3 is TGTGCCAGCAGCCCGGCCCCGACAGGGGGAAACGAGCAGTACTTC.

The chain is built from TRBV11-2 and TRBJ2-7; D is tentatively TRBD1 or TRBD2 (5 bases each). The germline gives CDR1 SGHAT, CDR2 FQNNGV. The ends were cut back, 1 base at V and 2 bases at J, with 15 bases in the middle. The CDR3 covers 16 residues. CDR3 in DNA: TGTGCCAGCAGCTTAGGAGGGTGGGACGCGCCCTACGAGCAGTACTTC. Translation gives CASSLGGWDAPYEQYF.

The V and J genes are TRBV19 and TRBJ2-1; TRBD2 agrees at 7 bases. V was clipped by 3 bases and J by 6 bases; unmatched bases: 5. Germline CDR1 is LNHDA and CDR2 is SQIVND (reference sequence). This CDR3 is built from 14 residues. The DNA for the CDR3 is TGTGCCAGTAGTATGGGGACTACAGTCAATGAGCAGTTCTTC. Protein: CASSMGTTVNEQFF.